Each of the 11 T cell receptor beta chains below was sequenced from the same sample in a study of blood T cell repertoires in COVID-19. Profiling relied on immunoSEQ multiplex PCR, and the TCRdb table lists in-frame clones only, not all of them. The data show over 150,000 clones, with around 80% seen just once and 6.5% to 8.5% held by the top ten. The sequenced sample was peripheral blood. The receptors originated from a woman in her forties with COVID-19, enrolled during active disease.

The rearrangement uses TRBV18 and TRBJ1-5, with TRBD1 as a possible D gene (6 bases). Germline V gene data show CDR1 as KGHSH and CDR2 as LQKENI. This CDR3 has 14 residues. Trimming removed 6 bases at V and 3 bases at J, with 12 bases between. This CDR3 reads CASSQDRANQPQHF. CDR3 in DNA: TGTGCCAGCTCTCAGGACAGAGCCAATCAGCCCCAGCATTTT.

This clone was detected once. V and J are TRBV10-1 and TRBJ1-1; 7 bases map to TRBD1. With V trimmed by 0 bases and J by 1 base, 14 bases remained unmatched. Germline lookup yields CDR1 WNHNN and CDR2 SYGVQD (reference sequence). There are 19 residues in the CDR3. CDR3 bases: TGCGCCAGCAGTGAGTCGACTCTGGACAGGAGACCCCAGAACACTGAAGCTTTCTTT. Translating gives CASSESTLDRRPQNTEAFF.

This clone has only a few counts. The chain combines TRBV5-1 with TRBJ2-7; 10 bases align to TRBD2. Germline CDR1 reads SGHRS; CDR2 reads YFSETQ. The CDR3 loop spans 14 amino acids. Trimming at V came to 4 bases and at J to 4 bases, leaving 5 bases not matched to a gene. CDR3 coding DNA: TGCGCCAGCAGCCGGACTAGCGGAGCTTACGAGCAGTACTTC. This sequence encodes CASSRTSGAYEQYF.

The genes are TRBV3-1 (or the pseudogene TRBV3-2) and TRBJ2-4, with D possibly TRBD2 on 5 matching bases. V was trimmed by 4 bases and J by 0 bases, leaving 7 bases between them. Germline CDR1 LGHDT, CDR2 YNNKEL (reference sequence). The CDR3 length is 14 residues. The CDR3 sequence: CASSPGIAKNIQYF. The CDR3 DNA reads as TGTGCCAGCAGCCCGGGGATAGCCAAAAACATTCAGTACTTC.

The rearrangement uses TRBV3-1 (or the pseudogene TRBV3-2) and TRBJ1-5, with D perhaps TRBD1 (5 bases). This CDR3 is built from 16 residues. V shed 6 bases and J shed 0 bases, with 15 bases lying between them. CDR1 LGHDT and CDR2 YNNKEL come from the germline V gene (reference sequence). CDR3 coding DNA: TGTGCCAGCAGTCAGGGCCAAATTTATAGCAATCAGCCCCAGCATTTT. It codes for CASSQGQIYSNQPQHF.

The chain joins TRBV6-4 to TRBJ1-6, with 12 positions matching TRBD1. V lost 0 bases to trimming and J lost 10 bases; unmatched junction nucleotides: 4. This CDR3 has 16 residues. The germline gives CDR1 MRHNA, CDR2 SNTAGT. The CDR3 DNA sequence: TGTGCCAGCAGTGACTCGGGGGACAGGGGGCGATCACCCCTCCACTTT. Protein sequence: CASSDSGDRGRSPLHF.

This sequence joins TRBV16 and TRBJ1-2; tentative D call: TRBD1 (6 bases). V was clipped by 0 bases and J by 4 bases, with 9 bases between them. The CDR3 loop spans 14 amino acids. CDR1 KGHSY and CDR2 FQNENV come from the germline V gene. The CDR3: CASSQSQGGYGYTF. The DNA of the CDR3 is TGTGCCAGCAGCCAATCGCAAGGGGGCTATGGCTACACCTTC. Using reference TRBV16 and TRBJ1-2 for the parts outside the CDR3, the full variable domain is GEEVAQTPKHLVRGEGQKAKLYCAPIKGHSYVFWYQQVLKNEFKFLISFQNENVFDETGMPKERFSAKCLPNSPCSLEIQATKLEDSAVYFCASSQSQGGYGYTFGSGTRLTVV.

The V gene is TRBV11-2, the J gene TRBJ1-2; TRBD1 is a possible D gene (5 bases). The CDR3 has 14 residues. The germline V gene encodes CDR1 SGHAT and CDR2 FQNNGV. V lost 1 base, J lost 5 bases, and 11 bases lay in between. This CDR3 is CASSLVVKGYGYTF. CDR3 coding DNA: TGTGCCAGCAGCTTAGTCGTCAAGGGGTATGGCTACACCTTC.

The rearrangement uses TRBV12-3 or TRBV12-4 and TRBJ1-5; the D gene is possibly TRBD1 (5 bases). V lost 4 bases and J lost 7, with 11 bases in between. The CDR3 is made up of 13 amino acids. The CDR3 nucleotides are TGTGCCAGCAGTTCCCAGGGCACCCAGCCCCAGCATTTT. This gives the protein CASSSQGTQPQHF.

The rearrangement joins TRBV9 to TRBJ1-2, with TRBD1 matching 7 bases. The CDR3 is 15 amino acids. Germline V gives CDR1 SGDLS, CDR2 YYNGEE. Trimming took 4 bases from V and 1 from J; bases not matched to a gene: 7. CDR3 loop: CASSPGQVINYGYTF. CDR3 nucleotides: TGTGCCAGCAGCCCCGGACAGGTGATTAACTATGGCTACACCTTC. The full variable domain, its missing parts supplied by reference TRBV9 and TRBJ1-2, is DSGVTQTPKHLITATGQRVTLRCSPRSGDLSVYWYQQSLDQGLQFLIQYYNGEERAKGNILERFSAQQFPDLHSELNLSSLELGDSALYFCASSPGQVINYGYTFGSGTRLTVV.

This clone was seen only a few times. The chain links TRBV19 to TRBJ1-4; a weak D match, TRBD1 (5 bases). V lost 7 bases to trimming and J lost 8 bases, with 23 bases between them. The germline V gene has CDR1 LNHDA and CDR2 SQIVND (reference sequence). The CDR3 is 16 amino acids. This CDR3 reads CASKNWRVGAVEKLFF. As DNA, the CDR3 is TGTGCCAGTAAGAACTGGAGGGTAGGGGCGGTGGAAAAACTGTTTTTT.